The rows below give T cell receptor beta chains drawn from one sample of a study of T cells in Graves' hyperthyroidism and ophthalmopathy. A single record per CDR3 protein comes from TCRdb applying MiXCR to the multiplex PCR reads. The profile covers around 350,000 distinct CDR3 sequences, with about 14% appearing a single time and roughly a fifth taken by the ten largest. Sequenced: blood. The receptors derive from a woman younger than 45 with Graves' ophthalmopathy. The CDR3 runs from the conserved cysteine through the conserved F or W. A D gene is named only where the DNA matches it firmly. Not all rows give a size; the values are once, few, many and, for expanded clones, a class.

v_call,d_call,j_call,clone_size,cdr3_aa,cdr3_nt
TRBV5-6,.,TRBJ1-1,few,CASSLMVWAAAEAFF,TGTGCCAGCAGCTTAATGGTGTGGGCGGCAGCTGAAGCTTTCTTT
TRBV13,.,TRBJ1-2,many,CASRRYLGNYGYTF,TGTGCCAGCAGACGATATCTAGGAAACTATGGCTACACCTTC
TRBV20-1,.,TRBJ1-4,many,CSARVLSVATNEKLFF,TGCAGTGCTAGAGTTTTGAGCGTGGCAACTAATGAAAAACTGTTTTTT
TRBV6-5,.,TRBJ2-5,many,CASSYFRQETQYF,TGTGCCAGCAGTTACTTCAGGCAAGAGACCCAGTACTTC
TRBV9,.,TRBJ2-1,.,CAFRRGYNEQFF,TGTGCCTTTCGCAGGGGCTACAATGAGCAGTTCTTC
TRBV19,.,TRBJ1-3,.,CASSISTVTGAGNTIYF,TGTGCCAGTAGTATATCAACCGTCACGGGGGCTGGAAACACCATATATTTT
TRBV20-1,.,TRBJ1-2,many,CSARDFRDYGYTF,TGCAGTGCTAGAGATTTTAGGGACTATGGCTACACCTTC
TRBV7-9,.,TRBJ2-3,few,CAGVLTSTDTQYF,TGTGCCGGGGTACTTACTAGCACAGATACGCAGTATTTT
TRBV20-1,TRBD1,TRBJ1-2,many,CSVRGQDQTTGYTF,TGCAGTGTCCGAGGACAGGACCAAACTACTGGCTACACCTTC
TRBV19,TRBD1,TRBJ1-5,few,CASSLRDRGRNQPQHF,TGTGCCAGTAGTCTCCGGGACAGGGGACGCAATCAGCCCCAGCATTTT
TRBV3-1,TRBD1,TRBJ1-5,many,CASSLGTGGDQPQHF,TGTGCCAGCAGCCTCGGGACAGGGGGCGATCAGCCCCAGCATTTT
TRBV20-1,TRBD2,TRBJ2-7,many,CSATDRLAGDYEQYF,TGCAGTGCCACCGATAGACTAGCGGGGGACTACGAGCAGTACTTC
TRBV6-1,.,TRBJ2-7,many,CATRWGGVYEQYF,TGTGCCACCCGATGGGGCGGAGTCTACGAGCAGTACTTC
TRBV2,.,TRBJ1-5,many,CASSQQGSQPQHF,TGTGCCAGCAGTCAACAGGGTTCGCAGCCCCAGCATTTT
TRBV4-1,.,TRBJ1-1,many,CASSRGGIVRWNTEAFF,TGCGCCAGCAGCCGCGGGGGGATCGTCAGGTGGAACACTGAAGCTTTCTTT
TRBV4-1,.,TRBJ1-4,few,CASRRGVKGSQFEKLFF,TGCGCCAGCAGAAGGGGGGTGAAGGGATCGCAATTCGAAAAACTGTTTTTT
TRBV19,TRBD2,TRBJ2-3,many,CASSILAGANTDTQYF,TGTGCCAGTAGTATCCTAGCGGGGGCCAACACAGATACGCAGTATTTT